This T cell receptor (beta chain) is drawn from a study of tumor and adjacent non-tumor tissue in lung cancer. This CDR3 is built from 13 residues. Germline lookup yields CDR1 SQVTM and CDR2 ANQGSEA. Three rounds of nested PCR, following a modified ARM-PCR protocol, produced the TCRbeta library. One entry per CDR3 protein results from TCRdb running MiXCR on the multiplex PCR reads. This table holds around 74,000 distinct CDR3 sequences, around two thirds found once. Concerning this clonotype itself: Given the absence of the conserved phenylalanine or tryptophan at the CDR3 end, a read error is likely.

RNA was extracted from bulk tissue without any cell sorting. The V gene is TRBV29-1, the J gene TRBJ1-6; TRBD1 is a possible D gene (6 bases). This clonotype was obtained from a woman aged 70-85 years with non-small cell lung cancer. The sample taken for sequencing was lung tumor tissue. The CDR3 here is CSVGTTYNSPLHL. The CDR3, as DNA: TGCAGTGTAGGGACAACCTATAATTCACCCCTCCACCTT.